This T cell receptor beta chain came from a study of regulatory T cells in long-lasting Graves disease. Study-wide findings and caveats: Favoring TRBV28, TRBJ1-2 and TRBJ2-5 was a feature seen in persistent disease. Persistent Graves' patients possessed reduced TCR diversity relative to recently diagnosed ones.

Noted time point: newly diagnosed GD, antithyroid drugs for less than 3 months. Isolated PBMC RNA provided the starting material for the TCR library. Graves' disease was diagnosed by American Thyroid Association guidelines. In germline, CDR1 is MDHEN, CDR2 SYDVKM. Trimming pared 2 bases from V and 3 bases from J, leaving 11 bases between. This CDR3 is 15 amino acids long. Building of the TCR beta libraries involved iRepertoire HTBI primers and Arm-PCR of CDR3 regions. TCRdb re-called the multiplex PCR reads with MiXCR, one entry per CDR3 protein. Seen here are a few hundred thousand distinct CDR3 sequences, 16% observed once, and the top ten hold around 20%. This clonotype appeared many times. Its antigen is unknown. This sample also appeared in a second study, on T cells in Graves' hyperthyroidism and ophthalmopathy. Per that paper: In patients aged 18 to 65, hyperthyroidism was newly diagnosed, with duration under 2 months.

The chain carries TRBV28 and TRBJ1-5; D is unclear. The source was peripheral blood mononuclear cells (PBMCs), collected at new diagnosis, from a patient treated with antithyroid drugs. This sequence was found in a young woman with Graves disease. The CDR3 coding sequence is TGTGCCAGCAGTTTAAAGGCAGAACACAATCAGCCCCAGCATTTT. It encodes CASSLKAEHNQPQHF.